This T cell receptor beta chain comes out of a study of identical twins. A single record per CDR3 protein comes from TCRdb applying MiXCR to the 5' RACE reads. The top ten clones hold approximately 14% of a sample with hundreds of thousands of distinct CDR3 sequences, roughly 18% of them seen once. For this clonotype: Its target is not known.

Study conclusions and caveats: The analysis was cross-sectional rather than longitudinal within donors. There was more out-of-frame TCR alpha sharing in monozygotic twins than models estimated.

Germline assignment: CDR1 SSHAT and CDR2 FNYEAQ (reference sequence). This CDR3 has 15 amino acids. These data were also filed under a second study, of T cells expressing NK-cell markers. This second study notes: Repertoires of TCR beta were obtained from T cells sorted as CD3+CD56+NKG2C+, CD3+CD56+NKG2C- and CD3+CD56-NKG2C+. There were seven HCMV-seropositive donors and one seronegative donor among the eight sequenced.

The clonotype originates from a woman between 18 and 29 years old in good health. Sequencing used PBMCs. The chain has TRBV7-7 and TRBJ2-6, with D possibly TRBD2 on 6 matching bases. The CDR3 here is CASGTGQPGANVLTF. The CDR3 coding sequence is TGTGCTAGCGGAACCGGACAACCCGGGGCCAACGTCCTGACTTTC. Combining the CDR3 with reference TRBV7-7 and TRBJ2-6 gives the whole variable domain GAGVSQSPRYKVTKRGQDVTLRCDPISSHATLYWYQQALGQGPEFLTYFNYEAQPDKSGLPSDRFSAERPEGSISTLTIQRTEQRDSAMYRCASGTGQPGANVLTFGAGSRLTVL.